The sequence of this T cell receptor (beta chain) was determined in a study of spatial heterogeneity in lung cancer. The CDR3 has 12 residues. Trimming pared 4 bases from V and 6 bases from J, leaving 9 bases between. In germline, CDR1 is MDHEN, CDR2 SYDVKM. Time point given: blood at routine non-recurrence follow-up after resection. There are many counts of this clonotype. TCRdb reanalysed the 5' RACE reads using MiXCR and keeps one entry per CDR3 protein. This sample has 110,000 or so distinct CDR3 sequences; approximately 11% occur once, and the top ten carry approximately 24%. The J gene is TRBJ1-2, the V gene TRBV28; TRBD1 might be the D (6 bases). This clonotype was obtained from a female donor with early-stage non-small cell lung cancer. The sample here was PBMCs, taken at follow-up. The CDR3 here is CASSWGAHGYTF. The CDR3 nucleotides are TGTGCCAGCAGTTGGGGGGCCCATGGCTACACCTTC.